The 10 T cell receptor beta chains below were found in one sample sequenced in a study of T cells after yellow fever vaccination. From the 5' RACE reads, TCRdb called clonotypes with MiXCR, one entry per CDR3 protein. The sample includes 310,000 or so distinct CDR3 sequences, 6.8% of them seen just once. The material sequenced was PBMCs, taken 35 to 50 days after the first yellow fever vaccination. These receptors all stem from a man aged 18-30 years who received the YFV17D yellow fever vaccine.

This clonotype was found many times. CDR3 nucleotides: TGTGCCAGCAGCCATGCCCGACTGGCAGAGGCCAACGTCCTGACTTTC. It codes for CASSHARLAEANVLTF. This chain joins TRBV5-5 and TRBJ2-6; D gene unclear. CDR3 size: 16 residues. Germline CDR1 and CDR2: SGHKS and YYEKEE (reference sequence). The V end was cut by 4 bases, the J end by 6 bases, with 17 bases between.

The chain couples TRBV7-2 to TRBJ1-5; D is unclear. Trimming left V 5 bases short and J 9 bases short, with 11 bases between. Germline V gene data show CDR1 as SGHTA and CDR2 as FQGNSA. CDR3 length: 12 amino acids. CDR3 nucleotides: TGTGCCAGCAGCCTCATACCGGGGCCCCAGCATTTT. It is translated as CASSLIPGPQHF.

This clonotype appeared many times. The chain recombines TRBV10-3 with TRBJ2-3, with no clear D. The CDR3 extends over 16 amino acids. Germline V gene sequence: CDR1 ENHRY, CDR2 SYGVKD. Deletions cut 6 bases from V and 1 base from J, with 17 bases between. In DNA, the CDR3 is TGTGCCATCAGCCCCGGCGTAGGTCTGGGCACAGATACGCAGTATTTT. Translated: CAISPGVGLGTDTQYF.

The V call is TRBV6-2 or TRBV6-3, the J call TRBJ2-3, with 10 bases fitting TRBD2. V lost 4 bases, J lost 1 base, and 5 bases stayed unmatched. This CDR3 has 16 residues. Germline values: CDR1 MNHEY, CDR2 SVGEGT. This CDR3 reads CASSSRLAGGTDTQYF. For the CDR3, the DNA is TGTGCCAGCAGTTCCCGGCTAGCGGGGGGCACAGATACGCAGTATTTT.

V usage is TRBV6-5 and J usage is TRBJ2-3, with a possible D match to TRBD1 (5 bases). In germline, CDR1 is MNHEY, CDR2 SVGAGI. Trimming stripped 4 bases from V and 1 base from J, with 15 bases between. CDR3 length: 16 residues. The CDR3 protein is CASSFPSRRGTDTQYF. The CDR3 coding sequence is TGTGCCAGCAGTTTCCCCAGCCGCAGGGGCACAGATACGCAGTATTTT.

This clonotype was seen only a few times. The chain employs TRBV28 and TRBJ2-2; the D gene is possibly TRBD2 (7 bases). Trimming took 3 bases from V and 2 from J, leaving 19 bases between them. Germline V gene sequence: CDR1 MDHEN, CDR2 SYDVKM. CDR3 length: 18 amino acids. The CDR3 DNA reads TGTGCCAGCAGTTTTCTGCGGGGGCCTACCAGCAACACCGGGGAGCTGTTTTTT. Encoded protein: CASSFLRGPTSNTGELFF.

This clonotype was observed a handful of times. The rearrangement joins TRBV6-1 to TRBJ2-4; 8 bases line up with TRBD2. The V segment lost 8 bases and the J segment 7 bases; nucleotides outside the gene matches: 10. The CDR3 covers 14 residues. The germline V gene encodes CDR1 MNHNS and CDR2 SASEGT. CDR3 DNA: TGTGCCAGCGAGCCGGGGGGGCAGGGGAACATTCAGTACTTC. Its protein product is CASEPGGQGNIQYF.

Only one count was recorded for this clonotype. This sequence may be a read error, since a much larger clone differs from it by one base. This chain links TRBV6-1 with TRBJ1-1; no clear D. The CDR3 runs 11 residues. The V end was cut by 6 bases, the J end by 5 bases, with 7 bases between. The germline V gene encodes CDR1 MNHNS and CDR2 SASEGT. DNA for the CDR3: TGTGCCAGCAGGGAGAAGACTGAAGCTTTCTTT. This encodes CASREKTEAFF.

This clonotype has a handful of counts. This rearrangement joins TRBV6-2 or TRBV6-3 to TRBJ2-7, with unresolved D. CDR1 is MNHEY, CDR2 SVGEGT, per germline. The CDR3 is made up of 12 amino acids. Trimming took off 2 bases at V and 5 bases at J, with 7 bases between the two ends. As DNA, the CDR3 is TGTGCCAGCAGTTACCGGCAGGACGAGCAGTACGTC. It specifies CASSYRQDEQYV.

This clonotype has more than one count but fewer than ten. This rearrangement joins TRBV24-1 to TRBJ2-5; 10 positions agree with TRBD2. The CDR3 totals 16 residues. The junction had 8 bases not matched to a gene; V was cut back by 1 base and J by 7 bases. Germline assignment: CDR1 KGHDR and CDR2 SFDVKD. CDR3 residues: CATSDFAERGGATQYF. The DNA for the CDR3 is TGTGCCACCAGTGATTTCGCGGAGCGGGGGGGAGCGACCCAGTACTTC.